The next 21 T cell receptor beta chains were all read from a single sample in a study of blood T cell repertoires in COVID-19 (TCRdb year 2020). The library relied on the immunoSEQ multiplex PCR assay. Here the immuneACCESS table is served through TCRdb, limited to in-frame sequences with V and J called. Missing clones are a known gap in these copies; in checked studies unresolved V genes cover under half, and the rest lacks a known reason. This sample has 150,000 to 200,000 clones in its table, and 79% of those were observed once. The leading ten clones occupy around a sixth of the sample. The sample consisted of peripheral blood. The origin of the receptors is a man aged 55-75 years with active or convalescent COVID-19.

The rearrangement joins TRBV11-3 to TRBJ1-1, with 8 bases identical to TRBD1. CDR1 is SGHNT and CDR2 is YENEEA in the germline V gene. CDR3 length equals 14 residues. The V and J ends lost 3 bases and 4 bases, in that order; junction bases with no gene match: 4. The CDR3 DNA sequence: TGTGCCAGCAGCTTGACAGGGGAGGGCACTGAAGCTTTCTTT. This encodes CASSLTGEGTEAFF.

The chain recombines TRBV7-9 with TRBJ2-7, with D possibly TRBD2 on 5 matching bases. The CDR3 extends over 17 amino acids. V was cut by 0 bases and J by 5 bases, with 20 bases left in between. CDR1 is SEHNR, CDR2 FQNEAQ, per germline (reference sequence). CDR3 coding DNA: TGTGCCAGCAGCTTAGCGCCCGGACGAATTGACGGGAACGAGCAGTACTTC. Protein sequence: CASSLAPGRIDGNEQYF.

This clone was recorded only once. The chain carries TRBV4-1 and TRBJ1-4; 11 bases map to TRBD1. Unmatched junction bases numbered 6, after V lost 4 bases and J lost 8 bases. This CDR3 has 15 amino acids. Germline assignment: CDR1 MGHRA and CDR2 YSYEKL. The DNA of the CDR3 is TGCGCCAGCAGCCCCTTGGACAGGGGGCAAGAAAAACTGTTTTTT. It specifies CASSPLDRGQEKLFF.

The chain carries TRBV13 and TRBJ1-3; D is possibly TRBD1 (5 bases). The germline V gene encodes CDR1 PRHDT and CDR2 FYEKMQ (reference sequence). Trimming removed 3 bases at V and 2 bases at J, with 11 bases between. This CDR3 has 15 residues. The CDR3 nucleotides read TGTGCCAGCAGCTTTCGAGCGGGGGCTGGAAACACCATATATTTT. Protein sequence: CASSFRAGAGNTIYF.

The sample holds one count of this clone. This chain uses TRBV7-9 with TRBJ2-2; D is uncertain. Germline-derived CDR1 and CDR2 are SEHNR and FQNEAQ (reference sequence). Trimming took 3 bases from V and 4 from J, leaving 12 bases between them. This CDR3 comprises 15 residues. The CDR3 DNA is TGTGCCAGCAGCTTCCACGGGTCCTCCACCGGGGAGCTGTTTTTT. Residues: CASSFHGSSTGELFF.

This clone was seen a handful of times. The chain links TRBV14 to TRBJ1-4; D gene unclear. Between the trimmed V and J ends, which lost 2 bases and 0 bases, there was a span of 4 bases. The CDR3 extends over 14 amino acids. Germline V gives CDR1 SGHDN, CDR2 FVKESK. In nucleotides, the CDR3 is TGTGCCAGCAGCCAATTCTCAACTAATGAAAAACTGTTTTTT. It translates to CASSQFSTNEKLFF.

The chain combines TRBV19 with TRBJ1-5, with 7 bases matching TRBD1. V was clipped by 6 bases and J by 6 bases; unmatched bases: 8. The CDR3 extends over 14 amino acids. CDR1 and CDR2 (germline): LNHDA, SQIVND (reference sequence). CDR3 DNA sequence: TGTGCCAGTAGCCTGGACAGGTTCGGTCAGCCCCAGCATTTT. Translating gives CASSLDRFGQPQHF.

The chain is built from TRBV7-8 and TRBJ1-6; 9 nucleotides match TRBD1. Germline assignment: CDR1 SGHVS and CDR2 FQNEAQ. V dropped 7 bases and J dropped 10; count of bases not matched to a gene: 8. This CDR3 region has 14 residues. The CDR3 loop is CASTLGQGWSPLHF. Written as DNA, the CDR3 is TGTGCCAGCACCTTGGGACAGGGCTGGTCACCCCTCCACTTT.

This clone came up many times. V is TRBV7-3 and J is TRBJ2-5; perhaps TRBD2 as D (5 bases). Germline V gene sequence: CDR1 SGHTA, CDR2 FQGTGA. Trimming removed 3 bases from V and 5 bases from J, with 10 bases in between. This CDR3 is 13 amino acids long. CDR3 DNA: TGTGCCAGCAGCTTCGGTAGCGCTGAGACCCAGTACTTC. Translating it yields CASSFGSAETQYF.

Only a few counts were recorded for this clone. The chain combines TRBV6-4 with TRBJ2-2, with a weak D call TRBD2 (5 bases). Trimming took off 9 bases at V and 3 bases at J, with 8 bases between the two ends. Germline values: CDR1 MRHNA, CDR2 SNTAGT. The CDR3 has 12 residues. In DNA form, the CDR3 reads TGTGCCAGTGCTAGCCACACCGGGGAGCTGTTTTTT. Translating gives CASASHTGELFF.

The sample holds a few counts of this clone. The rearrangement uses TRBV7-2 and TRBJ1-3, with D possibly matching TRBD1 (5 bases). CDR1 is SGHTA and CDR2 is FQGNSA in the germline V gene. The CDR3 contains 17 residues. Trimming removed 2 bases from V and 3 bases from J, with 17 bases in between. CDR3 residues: CASSLQAGPDFGNTIYF. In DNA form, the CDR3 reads TGTGCCAGCAGCTTACAAGCGGGGCCTGACTTTGGAAACACCATATATTTT.

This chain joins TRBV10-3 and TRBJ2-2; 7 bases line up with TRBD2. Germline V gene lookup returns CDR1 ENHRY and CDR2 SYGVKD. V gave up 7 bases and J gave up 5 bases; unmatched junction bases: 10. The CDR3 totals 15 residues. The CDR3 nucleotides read TGTGCCATCAACACGGCGGGAGTCACGACCGGGGAGCTGTTTTTT. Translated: CAINTAGVTTGELFF.

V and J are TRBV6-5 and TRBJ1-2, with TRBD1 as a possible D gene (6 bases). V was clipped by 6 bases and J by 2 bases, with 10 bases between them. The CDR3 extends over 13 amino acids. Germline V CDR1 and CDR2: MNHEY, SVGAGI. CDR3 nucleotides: TGTGCCAGCAGATCCGGGACAAACTATGGCTACACCTTC. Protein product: CASRSGTNYGYTF.

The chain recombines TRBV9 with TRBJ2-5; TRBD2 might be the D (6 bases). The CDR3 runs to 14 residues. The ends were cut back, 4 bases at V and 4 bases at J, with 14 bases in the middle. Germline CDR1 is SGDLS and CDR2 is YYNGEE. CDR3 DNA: TGTGCCAGCAGCCCCTTCCAAGCGGGAGAGACCCAGTACTTC. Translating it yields CASSPFQAGETQYF.

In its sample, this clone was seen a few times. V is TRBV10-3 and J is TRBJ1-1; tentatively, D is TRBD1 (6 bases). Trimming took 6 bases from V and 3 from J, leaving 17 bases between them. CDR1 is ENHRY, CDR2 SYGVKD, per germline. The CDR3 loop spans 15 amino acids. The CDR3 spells CAIRGTRDKDTEAFF. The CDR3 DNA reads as TGTGCCATCAGGGGGACCCGGGACAAGGACACTGAAGCTTTCTTT.

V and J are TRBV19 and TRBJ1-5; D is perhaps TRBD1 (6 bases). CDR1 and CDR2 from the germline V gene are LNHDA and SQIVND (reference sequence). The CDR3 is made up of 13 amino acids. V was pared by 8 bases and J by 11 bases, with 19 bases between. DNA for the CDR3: TGTGCCAGTTCGCAAGGGGGGGAAATCGCCCAGCATTTT. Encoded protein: CASSQGGEIAQHF.

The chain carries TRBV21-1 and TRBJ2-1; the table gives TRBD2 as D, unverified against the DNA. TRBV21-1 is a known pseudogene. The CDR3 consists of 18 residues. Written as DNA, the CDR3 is TGTGCCAGCAGCAAAGGACCGACTAGCGGGACGGCCTACAATGAGCAGTTCTTC. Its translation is CASSKGPTSGTAYNEQFF.

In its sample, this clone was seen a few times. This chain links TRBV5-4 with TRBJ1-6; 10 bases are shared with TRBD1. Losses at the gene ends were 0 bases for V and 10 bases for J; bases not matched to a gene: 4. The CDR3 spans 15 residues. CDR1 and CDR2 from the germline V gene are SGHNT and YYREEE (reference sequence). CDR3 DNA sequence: TGTGCCAGCAGCTTGGACGGGACAGGGGTATCACCCCTCCACTTT. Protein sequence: CASSLDGTGVSPLHF.

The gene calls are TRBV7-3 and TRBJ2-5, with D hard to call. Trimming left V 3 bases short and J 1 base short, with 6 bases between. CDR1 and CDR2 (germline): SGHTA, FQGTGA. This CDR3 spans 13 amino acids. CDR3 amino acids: CASSFGGQETQYF. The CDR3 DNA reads TGTGCCAGCAGCTTTGGCGGCCAAGAGACCCAGTACTTC.

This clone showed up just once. The CDR3 bases are TGTGCCAGTAGTATAGGGGCCGGGACTAGCGGAAATGAGCAGTTCTTC. It encodes CASSIGAGTSGNEQFF. This rearrangement joins TRBV19 to TRBJ2-1; 11 nucleotides align to TRBD2. CDR3 size: 16 residues. Trimming at V came to 1 base and at J to 7 bases, leaving 6 bases not matched to a gene. The germline gives CDR1 LNHDA, CDR2 SQIVND (reference sequence).

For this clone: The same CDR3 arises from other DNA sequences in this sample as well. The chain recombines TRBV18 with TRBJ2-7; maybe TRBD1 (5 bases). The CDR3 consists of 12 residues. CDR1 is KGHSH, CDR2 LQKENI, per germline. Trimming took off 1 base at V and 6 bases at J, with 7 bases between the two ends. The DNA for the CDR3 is TGTGCCAGCTCACCACGGGGCGGCGAGCAGTACTTC. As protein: CASSPRGGEQYF. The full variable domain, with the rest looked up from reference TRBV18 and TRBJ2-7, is NAGVMQNPRHLVRRRGQEARLRCSPMKGHSHVYWYRQLPEEGLKFMVYLQKENIIDESGMPKERFSAEFPKEGPSILRIQQVVRGDSAAYFCASSPRGGEQYFGPGTRLTVT.